The 10 T cell receptor beta chains below come from one sample, sequenced in a study of T cell responses to AZD1222 COVID-19 vaccine. The protocol was immunoSEQ multiplex PCR, while the TCRdb copy is restricted to in-frame clones and leaves out a portion. The sample lists over 100,000 clones, 87% occurring once. Sequencing was performed on peripheral blood, taken 28 days after the second AZD1222 dose. These receptors were obtained from an adult who received the AZD1222 COVID-19 vaccine.

The chain is built from TRBV25-1 and TRBJ1-2, with 7 bases aligning to TRBD1. V dropped 3 bases and J dropped 7; count of bases not matched to a gene: 8. The V gene's germline CDR1 is MGHDK and CDR2 SYGVNS. The CDR3 is made up of 14 amino acids. The CDR3 DNA reads as TGTGCCAGCAGTGATTCGACAGGGCCGGTTGGCTACACCTTC. Translated, it gives CASSDSTGPVGYTF.

The chain employs TRBV18 and TRBJ1-4, with D hard to call. The CDR3 consists of 15 residues. V shed 2 bases and J shed 5 bases, with 12 bases lying between them. The germline CDR1 and CDR2 sequences are KGHSH and LQKENI. The CDR3 coding sequence is TGTGCCAGCTCACCATCCCGGACGGAGAATGAAAAACTGTTTTTT. Translating it yields CASSPSRTENEKLFF.

The V call is TRBV7-2, the J call TRBJ1-5; 7 bases are shared with TRBD1. CDR3 length equals 14 residues. With V trimmed by 0 bases and J by 5 bases, 1 base remained unmatched. The germline gives CDR1 SGHTA, CDR2 FQGNSA. The CDR3 coding sequence is TGTGCCAGCAGCTTAGCGGACAGGTATCAGCCCCAGCATTTT. Translation: CASSLADRYQPQHF.

The rearrangement joins TRBV24-1 to TRBJ1-2; a possible D gene is TRBD1 (5 bases). Germline loops: CDR1 KGHDR, CDR2 SFDVKD. Trimming left V 4 bases short and J 2 bases short, with 10 bases between. CDR3 length equals 14 residues. CDR3 amino acids: CATSDLRANYGYTF. Here the CDR3 DNA reads TGTGCCACCAGTGACCTCAGGGCCAACTATGGCTACACCTTC.

V usage is TRBV5-1 and J usage is TRBJ2-1; D gene ambiguous. The CDR3 is 14 residues long. Trimming took off 4 bases at V and 4 bases at J, with 12 bases between the two ends. Germline CDR1 reads SGHRS; CDR2 reads YFSETQ. CDR3 residues: CASSPLSTYNEQFF. The DNA of the CDR3 is TGCGCCAGCAGCCCCCTTTCCACGTACAATGAGCAGTTCTTC.

The chain couples TRBV5-1 to TRBJ2-4, with TRBD1 matching 9 bases. This CDR3 has 15 amino acids. Trimming removed 6 bases from V and 1 base from J; junction bases left unmatched: 5. The germline V gene encodes CDR1 SGHRS and CDR2 YFSETQ. CDR3 coding DNA: TGCGCCAGCAACACAGGGGGCAGGGCCAAAAACATTCAGTACTTC. Protein sequence: CASNTGGRAKNIQYF.

The rearrangement joins TRBV27 to TRBJ2-5, with D unclear. CDR1 and CDR2 (germline): MNHEY, SMNVEV (reference sequence). The CDR3 consists of 14 residues. Trimming cost V 5 bases and J 5 bases, with 15 bases left between them. The CDR3, as DNA: TGTGCCAGCAGTAAGATAGACTTGTTGGAGACCCAGTACTTC. Its translation: CASSKIDLLETQYF.

V gene TRBV18 combines with J gene TRBJ1-2, with D uncertain. The V end was cut by 4 bases, the J end by 1 base, with 7 bases between. The CDR3 has 13 amino acids. Germline lookup yields CDR1 KGHSH and CDR2 LQKENI. The CDR3 loop is CASSLQNNYGYTF. CDR3 bases: TGTGCCAGCTCACTACAGAATAACTATGGCTACACCTTC.

The V and J genes are TRBV9 and TRBJ1-1, with TRBD1 matching 7 bases. The CDR3 runs to 13 residues. Losses at the gene ends were 2 bases for V and 9 bases for J; bases not matched to a gene: 7. The germline gives CDR1 SGDLS, CDR2 YYNGEE. CDR3 DNA: TGTGCCAGCAGCGTCCTCTCGACAGGGAAAGCTTTCTTT. Amino acids: CASSVLSTGKAFF.

The chain joins TRBV29-1 to TRBJ2-3, with TRBD2 identical over 8 bases. CDR3 size: 13 residues. Germline V lookup: CDR1 SQVTM, CDR2 ANQGSEA. The CDR3 loop reads CTCLAGSTDTQYF. CDR3 DNA sequence: TGCACCTGCTTAGCGGGAAGCACAGATACGCAGTATTTT.